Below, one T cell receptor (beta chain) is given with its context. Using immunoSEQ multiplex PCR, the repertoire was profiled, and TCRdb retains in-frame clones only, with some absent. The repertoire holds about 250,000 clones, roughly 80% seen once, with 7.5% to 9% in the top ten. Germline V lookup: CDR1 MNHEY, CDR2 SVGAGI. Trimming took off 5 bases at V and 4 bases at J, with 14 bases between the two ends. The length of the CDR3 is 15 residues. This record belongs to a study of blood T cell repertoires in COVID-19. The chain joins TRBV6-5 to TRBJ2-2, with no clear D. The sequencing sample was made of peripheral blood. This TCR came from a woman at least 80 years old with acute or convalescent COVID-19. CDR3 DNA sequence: TGTGCCAGCAGTCAAATCTCAGAACCCACCGGGGAGCTGTTTTTT. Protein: CASSQISEPTGELFF.